This entry lists 18 T cell receptor beta chains sequenced from one sample in a study of spatial heterogeneity in lung cancer. No antigens are known for them. Stated time point: sample taken at primary tumor resection. Study-level results: In tumors, expanded intratumoral alpha and beta TCR counts tracked mutation counts.

TCRdb independently ran MiXCR on the 5' RACE reads; one entry per CDR3 protein. Of 14,000 or so distinct CDR3 sequences in the sample, 4.7% were seen once. The sample consisted of lung tumor tissue, taken at surgery. The receptors stem from a female donor with early-stage non-small cell lung cancer.

This clonotype was seen repeatedly, ten times or more. The V and J genes are TRBV19 and TRBJ2-7; 7 bases align to TRBD1. There are 15 residues in the CDR3. Per the germline V gene, CDR1 is LNHDA and CDR2 is SQIVND (reference sequence). V lost 1 base to trimming and J lost 2 bases; unmatched junction nucleotides: 5. CDR3 in amino acids: CASSIGGGATYEQYF. The CDR3 nucleotides read TGTGCCAGTAGTATAGGAGGGGGCGCGACCTACGAGCAGTACTTC.

This clonotype occurred many times. This chain joins TRBV10-3 and TRBJ2-3, with TRBD2 matching over 8 bases. The CDR3 spans 14 residues. CDR1 ENHRY and CDR2 SYGVKD come from the germline V gene. Trimming took 4 bases from V and 4 from J; bases not matched to a gene: 4. The CDR3 DNA reads TGTGCCATCAGTGGTGGCGGGGGGTCAGATACGCAGTATTTT. This sequence encodes CAISGGGGSDTQYF.

The table lists this clonotype with many counts. The chain combines TRBV10-3 with TRBJ2-3, with D maybe TRBD2 (5 bases). Trimming took 1 base from V and 8 from J, leaving 7 bases between them. The CDR3 consists of 12 residues. Germline V lookup: CDR1 ENHRY, CDR2 SYGVKD. CDR3 sequence: CAISELEGTQYF. CDR3 sequence (DNA): TGTGCCATCAGTGAGTTAGAGGGTACGCAGTATTTT.

This clonotype was seen at least ten times. V gene TRBV6-6 combines with J gene TRBJ1-5; TRBD1 might be the D (6 bases). Germline CDR1 MNHNY, CDR2 SVGAGI (reference sequence). Trimming removed 2 bases from V and 5 bases from J, with 10 bases in between. This CDR3 region has 14 residues. CDR3 DNA sequence: TGTGCCAGCAGTTACCAGGGGTTTGATCAGCCCCAGCATTTT. This gives the protein CASSYQGFDQPQHF.

This clonotype was picked up many times. The gene calls are TRBV6-5 and TRBJ1-6, with 11 bases matching TRBD1. The CDR3 contains 16 residues. The J segment lost 9 bases and the V segment lost 2 bases, leaving 6 bases of the junction unmatched. Germline CDR1 reads MNHEY; CDR2 reads SVGAGI. CDR3 nucleotide sequence: TGTGCCAGCAGTTACGGTTTAGGGACAGGGGGTTCACCCCTCCACTTT. This gives the protein CASSYGLGTGGSPLHF.

This clonotype was counted at least ten times. V usage is TRBV11-2 and J usage is TRBJ2-1; TRBD1 or TRBD2 may be the D gene (7 bases each). The germline V and J ends were trimmed by 2 bases and 7 bases, with 12 bases remaining between them. Germline V gene sequence: CDR1 SGHAT, CDR2 FQNNGV. The CDR3 is 14 amino acids. CDR3 sequence reads: CASSLNRGGNEQFF. In nucleotides, the CDR3 is TGTGCCAGCAGCTTAAACAGGGGAGGGAATGAGCAGTTCTTC.

This clonotype was observed many times. The chain uses TRBV5-1 and TRBJ2-3; TRBD2 might be the D (6 bases). Germline lookup yields CDR1 SGHRS and CDR2 YFSETQ. This CDR3 is 16 amino acids long. The V gene lost 0 bases and the J gene lost 6 bases, with 17 bases spanning the gap. The CDR3 nucleotides read TGCGCCAGCAGCTTGGATGGGACTCCGGCACGGGATACGCAGTATTTT. Its translation: CASSLDGTPARDTQYF.

This clonotype was observed many times. The chain is built from TRBV5-1 and TRBJ2-5; 11 bases match TRBD1. Per the germline V gene, CDR1 is SGHRS and CDR2 is YFSETQ. The CDR3 length is 16 residues. V was clipped by 4 bases and J by 2 bases; unmatched bases: 7. The CDR3 DNA sequence: TGCGCCAGCAGCCCCGGGACAGGGGGGAGGCAAGAGACCCAGTACTTC. This translates into CASSPGTGGRQETQYF.

This clonotype was observed at least ten times. The chain carries TRBV2 and TRBJ1-6; 7 bases fit TRBD1. Looked up from germline, CDR1 is SNHLY and CDR2 is FYNNEI. V gave up 6 bases and J gave up 0 bases; unmatched junction bases: 5. This CDR3 comprises 16 residues. DNA of the CDR3: TGTGCCAGCAGATACAGGGGAAGCTCCTATAATTCACCCCTCCACTTT. Translating gives CASRYRGSSYNSPLHF.

This clonotype was observed at least ten times. CDR3 loop: CASIRKVNQPQHF. CDR3 in DNA: TGTGCCAGCATTCGGAAGGTCAATCAGCCCCAGCATTTT. This rearrangement joins TRBV28 to TRBJ1-5; D is uncertain. The V gene's germline CDR1 is MDHEN and CDR2 SYDVKM. V was trimmed by 7 bases and J by 3 bases, leaving 10 bases between them. CDR3 length: 13 amino acids.

Ten or more counts support this clonotype. This chain joins TRBV6-2 or TRBV6-3 and TRBJ2-7, with 11 bases lining up with TRBD1. The CDR3 runs 13 residues. Germline V gives CDR1 MNHEY, CDR2 SVGEGT. J gave up 2 bases and V 10 bases, and 4 bases lay outside the gene matches. The CDR3 DNA sequence: TGTGCCACGTTGGGACAGGGGGCCTACGAGCAGTACTTC. It is translated as CATLGQGAYEQYF.

CDR3 amino acids: CATKNPGANVLTF. CDR3 nucleotides: TGTGCCACCAAAAACCCTGGGGCCAACGTCCTGACTTTC. This sequence joins TRBV10-3 and TRBJ2-6; D is unclear. The CDR3 runs to 13 residues. V was cut by 10 bases and J by 2 bases, with 9 bases left in between. Germline-derived CDR1 and CDR2 are ENHRY and SYGVKD.

This clonotype was found many times. The chain joins TRBV28 to TRBJ2-7; 10 bases line up with TRBD1. Germline V gene data show CDR1 as MDHEN and CDR2 as SYDVKM. The CDR3 sequence is 15 residues long. V lost 5 bases to trimming and J lost 3 bases; unmatched junction nucleotides: 7. CDR3: CASSAQDRGDYEQYF. The CDR3 DNA reads as TGTGCCAGCAGTGCCCAGGACAGGGGGGACTACGAGCAGTACTTC.

In its sample, this clonotype was seen many times. The V call is TRBV5-1, the J call TRBJ2-3; D may be TRBD1 (7 bases). There are 15 residues in the CDR3. Trimming removed 0 bases at V and 4 bases at J, with 12 bases between. The germline V gene encodes CDR1 SGHRS and CDR2 YFSETQ. CDR3 bases: TGCGCCAGCAGCTTGGGACAGGGAGGCGCAGATACGCAGTATTTT. Translating gives CASSLGQGGADTQYF.

The rearrangement links TRBV10-3 to TRBJ2-2; the match to TRBD1 covers 9 bases. With 9 bases clipped from V and 4 bases from J, the junction kept 6 bases outside the gene matches. Per the germline V gene, CDR1 is ENHRY and CDR2 is SYGVKD. This CDR3 has 14 amino acids. CDR3 sequence: CAITGTGLTGELFF. In nucleotides, the CDR3 is TGTGCCATAACCGGGACAGGGCTCACCGGGGAGCTGTTTTTT.

By frequency in the sample, this clonotype is medium-sized (0.01 to 0.1%). V and J are TRBV11-2 and TRBJ2-7; D remains unclear. The germline gives CDR1 SGHAT, CDR2 FQNNGV. Deletions cut 5 bases from V and 5 bases from J, with 13 bases between. The CDR3 totals 13 residues. This CDR3 is CASSRLVLNEQYF. In nucleotides, the CDR3 is TGTGCCAGCAGCCGATTGGTACTTAACGAGCAGTACTTC.

In its sample, this clonotype was seen many times. V and J are TRBV6-5 and TRBJ2-2; D might be TRBD2 (6 bases). Per the germline V gene, CDR1 is MNHEY and CDR2 is SVGAGI. This CDR3 is built from 16 residues. V was cut by 7 bases and J by 7 bases, with 22 bases left in between. DNA for the CDR3: TGTGCCAGCACCCTTACGTTATCTAGCGCTGGCGGGGAGCTGTTTTTT. Translated: CASTLTLSSAGGELFF.

This clonotype was found many times. This sequence joins TRBV5-1 and TRBJ1-2, with 8 positions matching TRBD1. After removal of 3 bases from V and 8 bases from J, the junction contained 6 bases not matched to a gene. CDR1 and CDR2 (germline): SGHRS, YFSETQ. CDR3 length: 13 residues. The DNA for the CDR3 is TGCGCCAGCAGCTCTGACAGGGGAGAAGGCTACACCTTC. Protein sequence: CASSSDRGEGYTF.